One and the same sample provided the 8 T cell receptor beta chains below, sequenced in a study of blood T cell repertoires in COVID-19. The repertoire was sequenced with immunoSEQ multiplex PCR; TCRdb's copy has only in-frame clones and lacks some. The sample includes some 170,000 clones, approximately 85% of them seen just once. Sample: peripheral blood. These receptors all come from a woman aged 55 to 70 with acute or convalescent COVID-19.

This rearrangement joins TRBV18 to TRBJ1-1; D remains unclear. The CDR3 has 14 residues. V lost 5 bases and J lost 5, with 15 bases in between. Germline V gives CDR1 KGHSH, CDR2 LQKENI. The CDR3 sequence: CASSRQAQGTEAFF. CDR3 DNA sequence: TGTGCCAGCTCAAGACAAGCCCAAGGTACTGAAGCTTTCTTT. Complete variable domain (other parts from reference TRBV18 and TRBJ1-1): NAGVMQNPRHLVRRRGQEARLRCSPMKGHSHVYWYRQLPEEGLKFMVYLQKENIIDESGMPKERFSAEFPKEGPSILRIQQVVRGDSAAYFCASSRQAQGTEAFFGQGTRLTVV.

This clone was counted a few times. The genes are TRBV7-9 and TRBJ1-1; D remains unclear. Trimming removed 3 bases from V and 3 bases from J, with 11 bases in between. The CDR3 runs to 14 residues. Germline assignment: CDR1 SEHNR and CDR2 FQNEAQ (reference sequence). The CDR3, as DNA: TGTGCCAGCAGCTTGAGATCCCCCCACACTGAAGCTTTCTTT. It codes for CASSLRSPHTEAFF.

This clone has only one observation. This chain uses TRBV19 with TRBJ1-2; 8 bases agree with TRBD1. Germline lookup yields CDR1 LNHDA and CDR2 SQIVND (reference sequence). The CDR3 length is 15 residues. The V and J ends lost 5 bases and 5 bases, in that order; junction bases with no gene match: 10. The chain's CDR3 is CASSDTGTGPYGYTF. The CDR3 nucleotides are TGTGCCAGTAGTGACACCGGGACAGGCCCGTATGGCTACACCTTC.

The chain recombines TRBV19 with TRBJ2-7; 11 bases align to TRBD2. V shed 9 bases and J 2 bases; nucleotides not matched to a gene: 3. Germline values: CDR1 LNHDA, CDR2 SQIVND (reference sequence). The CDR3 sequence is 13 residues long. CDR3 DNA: TGTGCCAGCTCGACTAGCGGGACCTACGAGCAGTACTTC. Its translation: CASSTSGTYEQYF. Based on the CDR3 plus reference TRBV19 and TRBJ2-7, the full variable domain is DGGITQSPKYLFRKEGQNVTLSCEQNLNHDAMYWYRQDPGQGLRLIYYSQIVNDFQKGDIAEGYSVSREKKESFPLTVTSAQKNPTAFYLCASSTSGTYEQYFGPGTRLTVT.

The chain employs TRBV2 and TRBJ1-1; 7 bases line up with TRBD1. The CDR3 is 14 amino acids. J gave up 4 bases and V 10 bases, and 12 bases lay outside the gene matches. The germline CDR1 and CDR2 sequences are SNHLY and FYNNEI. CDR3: CATRRAGGLTEAFF. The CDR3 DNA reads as TGTGCCACCAGGAGGGCAGGGGGTCTCACTGAAGCTTTCTTT.

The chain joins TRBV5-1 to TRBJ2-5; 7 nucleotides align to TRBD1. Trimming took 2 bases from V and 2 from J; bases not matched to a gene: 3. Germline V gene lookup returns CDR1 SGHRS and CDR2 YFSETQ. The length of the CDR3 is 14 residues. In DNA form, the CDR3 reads TGCGCCAGCAGCTTAGGGACAGCACAAGAGACCCAGTACTTC. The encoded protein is CASSLGTAQETQYF.

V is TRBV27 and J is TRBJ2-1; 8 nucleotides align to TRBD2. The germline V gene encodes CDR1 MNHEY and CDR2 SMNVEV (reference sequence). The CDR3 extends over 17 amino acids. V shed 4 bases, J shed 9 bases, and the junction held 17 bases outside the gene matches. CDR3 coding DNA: TGTGCCAGCAGTTCGCTCAAGGGAGCGGGAGTACTTGGTGAGCAGTTCTTC. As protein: CASSSLKGAGVLGEQFF.

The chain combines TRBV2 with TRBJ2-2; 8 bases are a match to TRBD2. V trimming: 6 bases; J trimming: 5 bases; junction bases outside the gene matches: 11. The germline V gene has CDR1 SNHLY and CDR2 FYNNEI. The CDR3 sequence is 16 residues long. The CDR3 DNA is TGTGCCAGCAGAGCCATAGCGGGGACTCGAACCGGGGAGCTGTTTTTT. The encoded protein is CASRAIAGTRTGELFF.